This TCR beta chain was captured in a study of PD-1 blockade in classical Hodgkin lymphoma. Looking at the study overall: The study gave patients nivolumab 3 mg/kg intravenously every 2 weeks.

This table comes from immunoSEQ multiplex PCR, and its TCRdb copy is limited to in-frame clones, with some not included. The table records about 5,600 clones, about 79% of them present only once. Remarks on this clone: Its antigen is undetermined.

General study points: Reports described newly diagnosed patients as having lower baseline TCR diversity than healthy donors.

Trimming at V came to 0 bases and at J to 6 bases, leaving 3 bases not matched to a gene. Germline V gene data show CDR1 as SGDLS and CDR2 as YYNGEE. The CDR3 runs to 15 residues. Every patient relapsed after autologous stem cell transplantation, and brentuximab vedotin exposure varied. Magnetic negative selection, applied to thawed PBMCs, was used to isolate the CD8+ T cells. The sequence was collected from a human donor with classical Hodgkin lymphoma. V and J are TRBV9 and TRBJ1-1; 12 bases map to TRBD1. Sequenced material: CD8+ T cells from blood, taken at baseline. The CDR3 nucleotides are TGTGCCAGCAGCGTAGTAGGGACAGGGGGCGCTGAAGCTTTCTTT. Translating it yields CASSVVGTGGAEAFF.